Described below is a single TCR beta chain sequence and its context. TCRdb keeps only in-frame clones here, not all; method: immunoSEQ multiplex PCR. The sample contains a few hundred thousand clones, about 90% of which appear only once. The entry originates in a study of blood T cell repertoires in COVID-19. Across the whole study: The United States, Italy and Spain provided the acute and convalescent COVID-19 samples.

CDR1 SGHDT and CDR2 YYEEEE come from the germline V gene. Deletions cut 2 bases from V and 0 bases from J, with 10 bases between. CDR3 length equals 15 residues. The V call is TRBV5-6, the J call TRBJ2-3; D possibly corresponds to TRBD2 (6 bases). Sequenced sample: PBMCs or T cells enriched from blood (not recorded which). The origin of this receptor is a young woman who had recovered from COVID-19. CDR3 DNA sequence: TGTGCCAGCAGCTTACCCGGGACTAGCACAGATACGCAGTATTTT. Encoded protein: CASSLPGTSTDTQYF.